This T cell receptor beta chain was recorded in a study of blood T cell repertoires in COVID-19. Whole-study context: The study drew acute and convalescent COVID-19 samples from the United States, Italy and Spain.

The CDR3 has 14 amino acids. Trimming removed 3 bases at V and 7 bases at J, with 10 bases between. Germline loops: CDR1 ENHRY, CDR2 SYGVKD. Original handling: Nucleated cell number was recorded as an estimate derived from reference gene primer amplification. Assay: immunoSEQ multiplex PCR; the TCRdb copy retains only in-frame clones and omits some. V, J and clone size are taken as reported in that table, and D and trimming were inferred from the DNA itself. Of roughly 220,000 clones in the sample, approximately 80% were seen once. The receptor comes from a woman between 40 and 50 years old who had recovered from COVID-19. The sample comprised peripheral blood. This chain joins TRBV10-3 and TRBJ1-6; D ambiguous. Here the CDR3 DNA reads TGTGCCATCAGTGAATCAGGAAACAATTCACCCCTCCACTTT. This encodes CAISESGNNSPLHF.